These 23 T cell receptor beta chains were all obtained from the same sample, sequenced in a study of blood T cell repertoires in COVID-19. The repertoire was sequenced with immunoSEQ multiplex PCR; TCRdb's copy has only in-frame clones and lacks some. The profile covers roughly 100,000 clones, with 91% appearing a single time and roughly a sixth taken by the ten largest. Sequenced material: peripheral blood. These receptors were obtained from a man in his fifties with acute or convalescent COVID-19.

The chain couples TRBV4-3 to TRBJ2-1, with a weak D call TRBD2 (5 bases). Between the trimmed V and J ends, which lost 4 bases and 5 bases, there was a span of 12 bases. Germline CDR1 and CDR2: LGHNA and YSLEER. This CDR3 is 14 amino acids long. The CDR3 sequence is CASSRLLANNEQFF. The CDR3 bases are TGCGCCAGCAGCCGGCTCCTAGCTAACAATGAGCAGTTCTTC.

This chain links TRBV12-3 or TRBV12-4 with TRBJ1-2; 10 bases agree with TRBD1. This CDR3 spans 12 amino acids. With V trimmed by 6 bases and J by 8 bases, 3 bases remained unmatched. DNA for the CDR3: TGTGCCAGCAGAAAGGGACAGGGGGGCTACACCTTC. The encoded protein is CASRKGQGGYTF.

The chain uses TRBV27 and TRBJ1-2; no firm D call. The CDR3 spans 14 residues. Trimming took off 8 bases at V and 8 bases at J, with 21 bases between the two ends. Germline CDR1 is MNHEY and CDR2 is SMNVEV (reference sequence). The CDR3 sequence is CASGRAGAFAGYTF. The CDR3 DNA follows: TGTGCCAGCGGGCGGGCAGGAGCCTTTGCCGGCTACACCTTC.

V usage is TRBV18 and J usage is TRBJ1-4; the D is unclear. Germline-derived CDR1 and CDR2 are KGHSH and LQKENI. Trimming pared 3 bases from V and 7 bases from J, leaving 9 bases between. The CDR3 consists of 13 residues. The CDR3 here is CASSPRDPEKLFF. The CDR3 DNA reads TGTGCCAGCTCACCTCGGGATCCTGAAAAACTGTTTTTT.

This clone has a handful of counts. The chain combines TRBV28 with TRBJ2-5; the D gene is possibly TRBD1 (5 bases). CDR1 and CDR2 from the germline V gene are MDHEN and SYDVKM. This CDR3 region has 15 residues. V was trimmed by 6 bases and J by 3 bases, leaving 17 bases between them. The CDR3 sequence: CASSLDRVFEETQYF. As DNA, the CDR3 is TGTGCCAGCAGCCTTGACAGAGTTTTTGAAGAGACCCAGTACTTC.

The chain employs TRBV7-6 and TRBJ2-3; D is ambiguous. The CDR3 has 13 amino acids. CDR1 SGHVS and CDR2 FNYEAQ come from the germline V gene. V shed 2 bases and J shed 1 base, with 4 bases lying between them. The CDR3: CASSLTGTDTQYF. CDR3 nucleotide sequence: TGTGCCAGCAGCTTAACAGGCACAGATACGCAGTATTTT.

V and J are TRBV28 and TRBJ2-1, with a tentative D call TRBD2 (7 bases). This CDR3 contains 13 residues. Germline V gives CDR1 MDHEN, CDR2 SYDVKM. V shed 11 bases and J shed 4 bases, with 15 bases lying between them. DNA of the CDR3: TGTGCCCACGGGGGGCCCAATTACAATGAGCAGTTCTTC. Amino acids: CAHGGPNYNEQFF.

The chain links TRBV12-3 or TRBV12-4 to TRBJ1-1, with 8 bases lining up with TRBD1. V shed 4 bases, J shed 4 bases, and the junction held 2 bases outside the gene matches. The CDR3 covers 13 residues. CDR3 residues: CASSSTGGTEAFF. The CDR3 DNA reads as TGTGCCAGCAGTTCAACAGGGGGCACTGAAGCTTTCTTT.

The CDR3 spells CASSRMTSGLSSYNEQFF. CDR3 DNA: TGTGCCAGCTCCCGCATGACTAGCGGACTTAGCTCCTACAATGAGCAGTTCTTC. The V gene is TRBV28, the J gene TRBJ2-1, with 9 positions matching TRBD2. The CDR3 sequence is 18 residues long. The V gene's germline CDR1 is MDHEN and CDR2 SYDVKM. V dropped 8 bases and J dropped 0; count of bases not matched to a gene: 14.

The gene calls are TRBV5-4 and TRBJ2-5; D ambiguous. Germline CDR1 reads SGHNT; CDR2 reads YYREEE (reference sequence). The V gene lost 0 bases and the J gene lost 5 bases, with 8 bases spanning the gap. The CDR3 is 13 amino acids. CDR3 sequence reads: CASSLDRWETQYF. DNA of the CDR3: TGTGCCAGCAGCTTGGACCGGTGGGAGACCCAGTACTTC.

The V gene is TRBV30, the J gene TRBJ1-4; D uncertain. There are 15 residues in the CDR3. V lost 0 bases and J 8 bases, leaving 16 bases between the germline ends. CDR1 and CDR2 (germline): GTSNPN, SVGIG (reference sequence). The CDR3 sequence is CAWSVVRRVGEKLFF. The CDR3 bases are TGTGCCTGGAGTGTCGTTCGGAGGGTTGGGGAAAAACTGTTTTTT.

The genes are TRBV27 and TRBJ2-3; tentatively, D is TRBD2 (6 bases). This CDR3 region has 15 residues. The V end lost 0 bases, the J end lost 2 bases, and 9 bases lay between the germline ends. Germline V gives CDR1 MNHEY, CDR2 SMNVEV (reference sequence). The chain's CDR3 is CASSLSRDFTDTQYF. For the CDR3, the DNA is TGTGCCAGCAGTTTATCCCGGGACTTCACAGATACGCAGTATTTT.

This chain connects TRBV7-2 to TRBJ1-5; D may be TRBD1 (6 bases). The ends were cut back, 4 bases at V and 3 bases at J, with 16 bases in the middle. The CDR3 covers 16 residues. Germline V gene lookup returns CDR1 SGHTA and CDR2 FQGNSA. For the CDR3, the DNA is TGTGCCAGCAGCTCGCAGGGGCCCGTATACAATCAGCCCCAGCATTTT. Protein: CASSSQGPVYNQPQHF.

The V call is TRBV5-1, the J call TRBJ2-5; tentatively, D is TRBD1 (5 bases). The V gene's germline CDR1 is SGHRS and CDR2 YFSETQ. The CDR3 is 13 amino acids. V gave up 5 bases and J gave up 5 bases, with 13 bases separating them. CDR3 bases: TGCGCCAGCAGAAATCAGGGTGAGGAGACCCAGTACTTC. This translates into CASRNQGEETQYF.

The CDR3 bases are TGTGCCAGCAGCCCGGGGAACACCGCAACTAATGAAAAACTGTTTTTT. It translates to CASSPGNTATNEKLFF. The chain couples TRBV5-5 to TRBJ1-4; D gene ambiguous. The germline V and J ends were trimmed by 4 bases and 0 bases, with 13 bases remaining between them. The CDR3 runs to 16 residues. Germline values: CDR1 SGHKS, CDR2 YYEKEE (reference sequence).

This chain uses TRBV4-1 with TRBJ1-3; TRBD1 might be the D (6 bases). Trimming shortened V by 4 bases and J by 0 bases, and 13 bases separated the two germline ends. The germline V gene encodes CDR1 MGHRA and CDR2 YSYEKL. The CDR3 covers 16 residues. The CDR3 DNA is TGCGCCAGCAGCCGTCCGGGACATAGCTCTGGAAACACCATATATTTT. The encoded protein is CASSRPGHSSGNTIYF.

The chain recombines TRBV2 with TRBJ2-7, with D perhaps matching TRBD1 (5 bases). With 7 bases removed from V and 1 base from J, the gap between germline ends came to 8 bases. The CDR3 spans 12 residues. From germline, CDR1 is SNHLY and CDR2 FYNNEI. The CDR3 bases are TGTGCCAGCACAGGGTTTTCCTACGAGCAGTACTTC. Translating it yields CASTGFSYEQYF.

The rearrangement uses TRBV7-8 and TRBJ1-5, with TRBD1 as a possible D gene (5 bases). Germline-derived CDR1 and CDR2 are SGHVS and FQNEAQ. The CDR3 length is 16 residues. The ends were cut back, 3 bases at V and 6 bases at J, with 18 bases in the middle. CDR3 DNA: TGTGCCAGCAGCTTGTCAGGGTATGATTCGGTTCAGCCCCAGCATTTT. This codes for CASSLSGYDSVQPQHF.

The chain links TRBV7-6 to TRBJ1-5; perhaps TRBD1 as D (5 bases). Germline values: CDR1 SGHVS, CDR2 FNYEAQ. The CDR3 sequence is 15 residues long. Deletions cut 0 bases from V and 0 bases from J, with 6 bases between. The CDR3 coding sequence is TGTGCCAGCAGCTTAGCGGACAATAGCAATCAGCCCCAGCATTTT. This encodes CASSLADNSNQPQHF.

This chain joins TRBV4-1 and TRBJ1-5; 10 nucleotides match TRBD1. The CDR3 extends over 15 amino acids. Germline V gene data show CDR1 as MGHRA and CDR2 as YSYEKL. V trimming: 3 bases; J trimming: 5 bases; junction bases outside the gene matches: 4. CDR3 in DNA: TGCGCCAGCAGCCATGGGACAGGGGTCGATCAGCCCCAGCATTTT. It translates to CASSHGTGVDQPQHF.

The chain carries TRBV18 and TRBJ2-3, with TRBD2 identical over 10 bases. The trim removed 2 bases at V and 4 bases at J, leaving 6 bases unmatched. Germline V gives CDR1 KGHSH, CDR2 LQKENI. CDR3 length equals 16 residues. The DNA of the CDR3 is TGTGCCAGCTCACCAAGTTTAGCGGGGGGACCAGATACGCAGTATTTT. This gives the protein CASSPSLAGGPDTQYF.

This clone was picked up a small number of times. This chain connects TRBV29-1 to TRBJ1-2; D not certain. Trimming left V 4 bases short and J 0 bases short, with 18 bases between. Germline V gene data show CDR1 as SQVTM and CDR2 as ANQGSEA. The length of the CDR3 is 16 residues. The CDR3 coding sequence is TGCAGCGTTGTTTATGGAGGCACAATTTCTAACTATGGCTACACCTTC. The encoded protein is CSVVYGGTISNYGYTF.

The genes are TRBV28 and TRBJ1-5, with D possibly TRBD1 on 5 matching bases. This CDR3 has 16 amino acids. The V and J ends lost 1 base and 0 bases respectively, with 10 bases between them. Germline lookup yields CDR1 MDHEN and CDR2 SYDVKM. As DNA, the CDR3 is TGTGCCAGCAGTTTATTAGGACACAATAGCAATCAGCCCCAGCATTTT. As protein: CASSLLGHNSNQPQHF.